These 20 T cell receptor beta chains were sequenced from one sample in a study of a mutant IDH1 vaccine in newly diagnosed glioma. Time point reported: baseline, week 1 (first vaccination visit). Treatment in this sample: pre-vaccination baseline after standard-of-care therapy. Profiling relied on immunoSEQ multiplex PCR, and the TCRdb table lists in-frame clones only, not all of them. This sample has about 88,000 clones, with roughly four fifths found just once. This specimen was PBMCs, taken from a glioma patient treated with radiotherapy, temozolomide or both. The receptors shown here come from a man aged 35 to 55 with glioma. Some clones in this sample may be carry-over from other donors' samples.

J is TRBJ1-1 and V is TRBV2, with D tentatively TRBD1 (5 bases). V lost 6 bases to trimming and J lost 4 bases, with 12 bases between them. This CDR3 has 13 residues. From germline, CDR1 is SNHLY and CDR2 FYNNEI. The chain's CDR3 is CASRQQEGTEAFF. Written as DNA, the CDR3 is TGTGCCAGCAGACAACAGGAGGGCACTGAAGCTTTCTTT.

The V call is TRBV10-3, the J call TRBJ2-2; D could derive from TRBD1 or TRBD2 (6 bases each). With 3 bases removed from V and 5 bases from J, the gap between germline ends came to 16 bases. The CDR3 is 16 residues long. Germline V lookup: CDR1 ENHRY, CDR2 SYGVKD. The chain's CDR3 is CAISEILGGPTGELFF. The DNA of the CDR3 is TGTGCCATCAGTGAAATACTAGGGGGGCCAACCGGGGAGCTGTTTTTT.

This clone was recorded only once. V usage is TRBV9 and J usage is TRBJ1-1; 7 nucleotides align to TRBD1. The CDR3 has 15 residues. V lost 2 bases to trimming and J lost 4 bases; unmatched junction nucleotides: 8. Germline V lookup: CDR1 SGDLS, CDR2 YYNGEE. The CDR3 coding sequence is TGTGCCAGCAGCGTCAGCGGGACAGTTCCCACTGAAGCTTTCTTT. Translation gives CASSVSGTVPTEAFF.

V is TRBV6-1 and J is TRBJ1-5; D perhaps matches TRBD1 (5 bases). The V end was cut by 8 bases, the J end by 6 bases, with 17 bases between. The germline V gene has CDR1 MNHNS and CDR2 SASEGT. CDR3 length: 14 residues. CDR3 bases: TGTGCCAGCCTATCGGGACTTTCGGGTCAGCCCCAGCATTTT. This sequence encodes CASLSGLSGQPQHF.

The chain carries TRBV6-6 and TRBJ1-5; D call uncertain. The CDR3 covers 14 residues. Trimming took off 6 bases at V and 6 bases at J, with 15 bases between the two ends. CDR1 is MNHNY, CDR2 SVGAGI, per germline (reference sequence). CDR3 residues: CASRNVALGQPQHF. The CDR3 region has the DNA TGTGCCAGCAGAAATGTGGCCCTCGGTCAGCCCCAGCATTTT.

This rearrangement joins TRBV30 to TRBJ1-1; 9 nucleotides agree with TRBD1. J gave up 4 bases and V 3 bases, and 6 bases lay outside the gene matches. CDR1 and CDR2 (germline): GTSNPN, SVGIG (reference sequence). This CDR3 region has 14 residues. The CDR3: CAWRVQGASTEAFF. In DNA form, the CDR3 reads TGTGCCTGGAGAGTACAGGGGGCGTCCACTGAAGCTTTCTTT. Full variable domain (remainder filled in from reference TRBV30 and TRBJ1-1): SQTIHQWPATLVQPVGSPLSLECTVEGTSNPNLYWYRQAAGRGLQLLFYSVGIGQISSEVPQNLSASRPQDRQFILSSKKLLLSDSGFYLCAWRVQGASTEAFFGQGTRLTVV.

This clone is deemed medium-sized (0.01 to 0.1%). The chain employs TRBV11-2 and TRBJ2-5; tentatively, D is TRBD1 (5 bases). Trimming took 5 bases from V and 1 from J, leaving 11 bases between them. The germline gives CDR1 SGHAT, CDR2 FQNNGV. The CDR3 spans 14 residues. The CDR3 bases are TGTGCCAGCAGCCCGGCAGGGTTCCAAGAGACCCAGTACTTC. Amino acid sequence: CASSPAGFQETQYF.

This rearrangement joins TRBV13 to TRBJ1-2; 7 bases fit TRBD1. V shed 9 bases, J shed 2 bases, and the junction held 9 bases outside the gene matches. The V gene's germline CDR1 is PRHDT and CDR2 FYEKMQ (reference sequence). There are 14 residues in the CDR3. The CDR3 is CASSRQGLNYGYTF. The CDR3 coding sequence is TGTGCCAGTTCGAGACAGGGATTGAACTATGGCTACACCTTC.

V and J are TRBV5-4 and TRBJ2-1, with 8 positions matching TRBD2. CDR3 length: 14 residues. V gave up 2 bases and J gave up 8 bases; unmatched junction bases: 6. CDR1 is SGHNT and CDR2 is YYREEE in the germline V gene (reference sequence). CDR3 sequence (DNA): TGTGCCAGCAGCTTCCGGGGGGGGAAGGATGAGCAGTTCTTC. Amino acids: CASSFRGGKDEQFF.

This clone was recorded a few times. The CDR3 region is CAWGARAGNTEAFF. For the CDR3, the DNA is TGTGCCTGGGGCGCACGGGCAGGGAACACTGAAGCTTTCTTT. The chain combines TRBV30 with TRBJ1-1; D uncertain. Trimming left V 5 bases short and J 1 base short, with 14 bases between. The CDR3 is 14 amino acids. Germline loops: CDR1 GTSNPN, CDR2 SVGIG (reference sequence).

The chain uses TRBV6-5 and TRBJ2-3; 7 bases align to TRBD1. CDR1 is MNHEY, CDR2 SVGAGI, per germline. CDR3 length: 15 amino acids. Trimming took 5 bases from V and 1 from J; bases not matched to a gene: 6. The CDR3 coding sequence is TGTGCCAGCAGTCGACAGGGCTTCGGCACAGATACGCAGTATTTT. Translating gives CASSRQGFGTDTQYF.

The chain employs TRBV6-1 and TRBJ1-1; D not certain. V lost 0 bases and J lost 0, with 11 bases in between. Germline CDR1 and CDR2: MNHNS and SASEGT. CDR3 length: 16 residues. The CDR3 region is CASSEALWQMNTEAFF. DNA for the CDR3: TGTGCCAGCAGTGAAGCTCTTTGGCAGATGAACACTGAAGCTTTCTTT.

The V call is TRBV20-1, the J call TRBJ1-1; no firm D call. Trimming took off 1 base at V and 7 bases at J, with 7 bases between the two ends. This CDR3 region has 11 residues. Per the germline V gene, CDR1 is DFQATT and CDR2 is SNEGSKA (reference sequence). The CDR3 loop is CSARVSGEAFF. Here the CDR3 DNA reads TGCAGTGCTAGAGTATCCGGTGAAGCTTTCTTT.

This clone was seen only once. V gene TRBV14 combines with J gene TRBJ2-5; D ambiguous. Germline loops: CDR1 SGHDN, CDR2 FVKESK. The CDR3 spans 14 residues. Deletions cut 4 bases from V and 4 bases from J, with 13 bases between. For the CDR3, the DNA is TGTGCCAGCAGCCCATACAAAGAATTAGAGACCCAGTACTTC. It is translated as CASSPYKELETQYF.

CDR3 nucleotide sequence: TGTGCCATCGGAAGCCAAGAGACCCAGTACTTC. Protein product: CAIGSQETQYF. The chain joins TRBV10-3 to TRBJ2-5; D not certain. CDR3 length equals 11 residues. Germline V CDR1 and CDR2: ENHRY, SYGVKD. Trimming stripped 8 bases from V and 1 base from J, with 5 bases between.

The genes are TRBV5-5 and TRBJ2-2; no clear D. The CDR3 loop spans 13 amino acids. The germline gives CDR1 SGHKS, CDR2 YYEKEE (reference sequence). The V and J ends lost 1 base and 6 bases respectively, with 7 bases between them. CDR3 DNA sequence: TGTGCCAGCAGCTTGTATCTCGCCGGGGAGCTGTTTTTT. This translates into CASSLYLAGELFF.

V and J are TRBV7-8 and TRBJ1-4, with a tentative D call TRBD1 (5 bases). Germline CDR1 SGHVS, CDR2 FQNEAQ. V lost 2 bases, J lost 8 bases, and 15 bases lay in between. The CDR3 covers 15 residues. CDR3: CASSLRWQGGEKLFF. In nucleotides, the CDR3 is TGTGCCAGCAGCTTACGTTGGCAGGGCGGGGAAAAACTGTTTTTT.

The rearrangement links TRBV2 to TRBJ2-4, with TRBD2 as a possible D gene (5 bases). V dropped 7 bases and J dropped 0 bases, with 13 bases sitting between them. The germline CDR1 and CDR2 sequences are SNHLY and FYNNEI. The CDR3 sequence is 15 residues long. CDR3 bases: TGTGCCAGCACGGTTGCGGGCCTAGCCAAAAACATTCAGTACTTC. Translation: CASTVAGLAKNIQYF.

The rearrangement uses TRBV30 and TRBJ2-3; 10 bases are shared with TRBD2. The CDR3 contains 13 residues. Germline V gene sequence: CDR1 GTSNPN, CDR2 SVGIG (reference sequence). V trimming: 8 bases; J trimming: 7 bases; junction bases outside the gene matches: 9. The CDR3 DNA sequence: TGTGCCGGAATAGCGGGGGGCGGTAATACGCAGTATTTT. It codes for CAGIAGGGNTQYF.

The chain links TRBV5-1 to TRBJ1-1, with TRBD1 matching 8 bases. The CDR3 totals 16 residues. V shed 4 bases, J shed 5 bases, and the junction held 13 bases outside the gene matches. The germline V gene has CDR1 SGHRS and CDR2 YFSETQ. CDR3 nucleotides: TGCGCCAGCAGCCCGGCCCAGGGGGCTATGGGTACTGAAGCTTTCTTT. Its translation: CASSPAQGAMGTEAFF.